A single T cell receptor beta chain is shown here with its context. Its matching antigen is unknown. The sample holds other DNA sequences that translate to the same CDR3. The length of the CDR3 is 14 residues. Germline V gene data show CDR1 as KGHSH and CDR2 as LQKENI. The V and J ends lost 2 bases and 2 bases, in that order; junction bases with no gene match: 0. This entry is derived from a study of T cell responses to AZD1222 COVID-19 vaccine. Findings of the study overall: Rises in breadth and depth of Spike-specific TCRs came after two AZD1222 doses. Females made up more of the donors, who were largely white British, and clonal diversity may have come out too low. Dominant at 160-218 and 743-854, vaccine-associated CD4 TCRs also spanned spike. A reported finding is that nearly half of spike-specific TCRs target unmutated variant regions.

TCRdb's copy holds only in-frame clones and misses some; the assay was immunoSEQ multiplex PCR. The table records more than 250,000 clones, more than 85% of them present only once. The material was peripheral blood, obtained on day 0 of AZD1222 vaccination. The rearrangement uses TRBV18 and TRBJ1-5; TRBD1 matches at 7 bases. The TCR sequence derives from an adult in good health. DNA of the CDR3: TGTGCCAGCTCACCAGGACAGGGCAATCAGCCCCAGCATTTT. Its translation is CASSPGQGNQPQHF.